This record concerns one T cell receptor beta chain sequence. Its antigen remains undetermined. The library was obtained by the immunoSEQ multiplex PCR assay. The multiplex PCR relied on a mix of 60 forward primers for TCR Vbeta segments and 13 reverse primers for TCR Jbeta segments. Amplification of the CDR3 region of rearranged TCR beta genes was performed with a multiplex PCR assay on genomic DNA. On the Illumina HiSeq System, the amplified TCR beta libraries were sequenced as 87-base-pair reads. In the paper's pipeline: Across the 600 to 700 repertoires, a later analysis counted 80 million or so unique TCR beta chains, 9.5 million to 13 million of which were shared by at least two donors. To remove PCR and sequencing errors, raw reads were error-corrected and collapsed into unique sequences using a nearest-neighbor algorithm that merged closely related sequences. Alignment of CDR3 sequences to IMGT reference sequences was used to assign V, D and J gene segments. Each retained sequence needed at least a six-nucleotide match to both a V gene segment and a J gene segment. Rearrangements were called productive when the CDR3 lacked stop codons and stayed in frame with V and J; all others were non-productive. CDR3 was defined according to IMGT convention as the region running from the second conserved V-encoded cysteine to the conserved J-encoded phenylalanine. Sequences without an unambiguous match to a single V gene segment were excluded from the earlier analysis of about 600 of the donors. An earlier analysis of about 590 of the donors classified V segments as functional when productive rearrangements were above 56.7% and as segregating when the standard deviation between donors was above 5%. To diagnose cytomegalovirus status from the catalog of TCR beta chain sequences, a statistical classification framework was built. In a later analysis, V and J genes were assigned by comparing TCR nucleotide sequences against IMGT/GENE-DB human TR gene sequences. Using the TCRdist pipeline, a later analysis assigned CDR3 sequences along with most-parsimonious VDJ recombination scenarios. In a later analysis, each TCR beta chain was defined by its CDR3 amino acid sequence together with its V-gene family, and reads lacking a unique V-gene family were excluded. As a way to deal with suspected cross-contamination and a sequencing artifact, a later analysis dropped hundreds of nucleotide sequences that were highly shared and had low generation probability. A later analysis calculated a clonal expansion index for each public chain from normalized within-repertoire ranks of inferred template counts. In a later analysis, generation probabilities were computed with a VDJ recombination model fitted to out-of-frame rearrangements, and the resulting probabilities were checked against IGoR. A later analysis scored TCR-TCR, TCR-HLA and TCR-CMV co-occurrence with hypergeometric tests, applying a repertoire-size bias correction to TCR pairs. A later analysis estimated false discovery rates by permuting HLA or CMV assignments 20 times. In a later analysis, co-occurring TCRs were grouped with DBSCAN, and TCRdist sequence similarity was added when clustering was performed within HLA-allele-positive subsets. Repertoires with fewer than 30,000 or more than 120,000 public chains, plus five repertoires with anomalous nucleotide sharing, were excluded from co-occurrence clustering. The immuneACCESS repertoire file appears here via TCRdb, limited to in-frame rearrangements. These files lack a portion of the clones; in checked studies, under half of the deficit traces to unresolved V genes, and the cause of the others is not known. V, J and clone size were drawn from that table, and D and trimming were deduced from the DNA. The record for this sample contains roughly 74,000 clones. The ten largest clones take up roughly 8% of the sample.

This record belongs to a study of cytomegalovirus exposure and HLA in healthy donors (TCRdb year 2017). Turning to the overall study: In an earlier analysis of around 540 of the donors, approximately 300 Gb of sequence data and 117 million unique TCR beta sequences from approximately 180 million T cells were reported. An early release that covered several hundred HLA-typed donors contained around 330 gigabases of sequencing data and some 87 million unique TCR sequences. The genetic ancestry cluster associated with self-reported Caucasian donors included about 81% of the approximately 400 genotyped donors. The aim of the study was to test whether cataloging public T cell receptors could identify signatures of past pathogen exposure. The study profiled the T cell repertoires of hundreds of subjects by immunosequencing and related them to cytomegalovirus serostatus. A separate validation cohort of more than 100 different subjects was used in addition to the 666-subject first cohort. High-throughput TCR immunosequencing, statistical association of individual TCRs with disease status, and machine learning were combined to predict cytomegalovirus infection status. In a later analysis, previously published TCR beta repertoires from some 640 donors were re-analyzed and high-resolution HLA genotyping was added so that TCR occurrence patterns could be studied. The later analysis used no new phenotypic data to find candidate immune exposures, relying instead on TCR beta sequences and their occurrence across donors. An earlier analysis of roughly 580 of the donors used high-throughput TCR beta sequencing to judge whether each TCR beta V gene segment behaved as functional or pseudogenic. Donor age, sex, ethnicity and CMV serostatus were compiled together with the repertoire data. Genome-wide SNP genotypes for about 65% of the roughly 670 donors were used in a later genetic analysis, which treated that subset as a discovery cohort. Every discovery cohort repertoire had been produced on one sequencing platform. HLA typing included class I and class II loci at four-digit resolution. Typing coverage differed by locus: A, B, C, DRB1 and DQB1 were typed in about 629-640 donors, DQA1 in about 500, DPA1 in 600 to 610, and DPB1 in around 490. About five DR-DQ haplotypes were treated as single units for association and clustering because of strong linkage in the cohort. On average, about 200,000 unique TCR beta nucleotide sequences were sequenced per donor among a few hundred genotyped donors of the cohort, with roughly 18% of those sequences being non-productive. On the study overall, not on this receptor specifically: Strong co-occurrence of HLA alleles, especially DR and DQ, made assigning TCR associations to individual alleles difficult. Because the 87-base-pair reads could not distinguish some IMGT-functional V segments, including TRBV6-2 and TRBV6-3, those segments were excluded. According to a later analysis, most CMV-associated TCR beta chains appeared to be HLA-restricted, and the HLA associations seemed to be driven largely by CMV exposure. Some 15 rarely observed V segments, including chromosome 9 orphons, were excluded from the earlier analysis of a few hundred of the donors because counts were too low. CMV serostatus was the only immune exposure information available for the cohort. According to the authors, the approach could potentially be generalized to other disease states and immunological phenotypes. In vitro tests confirmed that a few of the cytomegalovirus-associated TCR beta chains recognize cytomegalovirus antigens. In an earlier analysis of 587 of the donors, most TCR beta V segments appeared in productive rearrangements about 87% or about 30% of the time, broadly matching IMGT annotations. Most TCR sequences were observed very rarely across donors, whereas some public TCRs were present in many individuals. In a later genetic analysis, fewer N-insertions in productive TCRs were reported among donors in an Asian-associated ancestry cluster than the roughly 670-donor mean. Because some donors lacked HLA typing at each locus, the association tests relied only on the typed subset. A further reported finding was that TCR beta sequences accurately predicted the HLA-A and HLA-B alleles for most subjects in the first cohort. Only TCR beta chains were sequenced in this cohort, and the absence of alpha or paired-chain data limited detectable features. In a later analysis, HLA-associated TCR beta chains showed more clonal expansion and lower generation probabilities than non-associated chains that were equally common. A later analysis reported that several top co-occurrence clusters appeared linked to parvovirus B19, influenza, CMV and Epstein-Barr virus. The sequencing pipeline was judged likely to have produced a cluster of highly shared sequence variants as a technical artifact. V-gene and J-gene trimming of TCR beta chains was associated with a missense DCLRE1C variant in a later genetic analysis, and the association was replicated in an independent cohort. Correlated functional status among segregating V segments might be attributable to linkage disequilibrium, but an unknown experimental factor could not be ruled out. In a later analysis, some 18,000 TCR beta sequences were associated with specific HLA alleles at a false discovery rate of 0.05. The study gave a list of around 170 TCR beta chains associated with cytomegalovirus. The classifier was reported to diagnose cytomegalovirus status with high specificity and sensitivity in both the original and validation cohorts. Sequencing depth was assumed to be roughly uniform across donors in the presence/absence analyses, though that assumption may not hold. A later analysis found that TCR association rates varied across HLA loci, with DRB1 alleles showing the most associated TCRs and HLA-C alleles the fewest.

The germline V gene specifies SGHRS as CDR1 and YFSETQ as CDR2. Trimming removed 0 bases from V and 8 bases from J, leaving 15 bases between the germline ends. The CDR3 spans 15 residues, from the cysteine through the phenylalanine. The CDR3 DNA has 45 bases and is translated from base 1. The cohort consisted of 650 to 850 healthy bone marrow donors. At the time of sampling, every cohort member was nominally healthy, though immune exposures that went unrecorded were likely present. The donor was CMV seropositive and was included in the group of 250 to 300 seropositive cohort members. A peripheral blood sample was provided by each donor, and peripheral blood mononuclear cells were used for TCR beta sequencing. Genomic DNA was extracted from the blood cell samples with the Qiagen DNeasy Blood Extraction Kit.

Sequencing was carried out using PBMCs. The chain employs TRBV5-1 and TRBJ2-1; TRBD1 is a possible D gene, resting on 5 matching bases. The receptor's source is a female donor in good health and CMV-seropositive. At the DNA level, the sequence is TGCGCCAGCAGCTTGGATGGGCAGGGCAGCGATGAGCAGTTCTTC. It encodes CASSLDGQGSDEQFF.